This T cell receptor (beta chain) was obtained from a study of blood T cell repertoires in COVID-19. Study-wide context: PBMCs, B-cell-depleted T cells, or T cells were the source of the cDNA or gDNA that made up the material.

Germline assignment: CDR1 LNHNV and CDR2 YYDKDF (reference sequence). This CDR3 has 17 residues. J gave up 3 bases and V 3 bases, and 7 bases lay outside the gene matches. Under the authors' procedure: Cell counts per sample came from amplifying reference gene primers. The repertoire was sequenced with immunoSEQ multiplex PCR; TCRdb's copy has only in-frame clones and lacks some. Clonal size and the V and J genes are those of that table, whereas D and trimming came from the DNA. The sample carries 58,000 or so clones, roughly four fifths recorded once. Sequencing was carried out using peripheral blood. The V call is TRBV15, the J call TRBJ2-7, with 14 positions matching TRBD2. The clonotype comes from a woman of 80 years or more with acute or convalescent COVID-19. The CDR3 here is CATSRVGLAGGDYEQYF. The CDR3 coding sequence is TGTGCCACCAGCAGGGTAGGACTAGCGGGAGGAGACTACGAGCAGTACTTC.